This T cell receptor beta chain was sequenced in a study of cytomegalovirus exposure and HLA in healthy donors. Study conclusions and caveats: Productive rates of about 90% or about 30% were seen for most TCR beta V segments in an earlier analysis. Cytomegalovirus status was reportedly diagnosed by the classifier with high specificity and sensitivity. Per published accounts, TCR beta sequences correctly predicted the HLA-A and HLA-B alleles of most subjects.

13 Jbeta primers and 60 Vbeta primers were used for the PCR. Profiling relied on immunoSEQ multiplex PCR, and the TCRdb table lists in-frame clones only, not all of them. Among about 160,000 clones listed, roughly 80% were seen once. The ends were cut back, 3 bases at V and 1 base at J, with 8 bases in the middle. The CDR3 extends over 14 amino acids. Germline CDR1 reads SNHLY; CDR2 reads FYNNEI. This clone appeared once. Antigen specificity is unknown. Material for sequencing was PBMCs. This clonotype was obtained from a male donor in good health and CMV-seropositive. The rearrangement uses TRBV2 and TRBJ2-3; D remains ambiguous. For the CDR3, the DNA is TGTGCCAGCAGTGACACCCGGGGCACAGATACGCAGTATTTT. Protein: CASSDTRGTDTQYF.